A selection of T cell receptor beta chains follows, all from one sample in a study of patients and donors after allogeneic stem cell transplantation. TCRdb reanalysed the RT-PCR reads using MiXCR and keeps one entry per CDR3 protein. The sample shows just over 55,000 distinct CDR3 sequences, about an eighth of them seen only once. Sequencing was performed on blood, either unsorted or a sorted T cell fraction (not recorded which). The source of these receptors is a human donor who was either an allogeneic HSCT recipient or a stem cell or donor lymphocyte infusion donor (not recorded which). It is not recorded whose cells these are; they may come from a transplant donor. The CDR3 runs from the conserved cysteine through the conserved F or W. D genes are given only for firm matches. Part of the rows lack a size; the others show once, few, many or a class for expanded clones.

DNA	CDR3	size	V	J	D
TGTGCCAGCAGCGATCGACTAGCGGCGAGCACAGATACGCAGTATTTT	CASSDRLAASTDTQYF	few	TRBV5-5	TRBJ2-3	TRBD2
TGTGCCAGCAGCGAAGCAGGAGAGACCCAGTACTTC	CASSEAGETQYF	.	TRBV11-2	TRBJ2-5	.
TGCAGTGGTCGACAGGTTTTCTCCTACGAGCAGTACTTC	CSGRQVFSYEQYF	few	TRBV20-1	TRBJ2-7	.
TGTGCCAGCAGCCATAGAAGGGGTGGGGCCTACAATGAGCAGTTCTTC	CASSHRRGGAYNEQFF	.	TRBV6-4	TRBJ2-1	.
TGCAGCGTTGAAAGGGTGCCCGCAGATACGCAGTATTTT	CSVERVPADTQYF	few	TRBV29-1	TRBJ2-3	.
TGTGCCACCAGTGACCAGGGGGCTACAGTTTACAATGAGCAGTTCTTC	CATSDQGATVYNEQFF	many	TRBV24-1	TRBJ2-1	TRBD1
TGTGCCAGCAGTTTAGAGTTAGGCGGCGAGCAGTACTTC	CASSLELGGEQYF	.	TRBV6-6	TRBJ2-7	.
TGTGCCAGCAGTTACTCGTTCGGCAGAAAATCTGGAAACACCATATATTTT	CASSYSFGRKSGNTIYF	few	TRBV6-5	TRBJ1-3	.
TGCAGTGCCCAGGGTTCACGCAATCAGCCCCAGCATTTT	CSAQGSRNQPQHF	many	TRBV20-1	TRBJ1-5	.
TGCAGTGCACGGACGCCAGGGGCCCAGCATTTT	CSARTPGAQHF	few	TRBV20-1	TRBJ1-5	.
TGCAGCGTTGAAGCAGAAAACGGGTACTCTGGAAACACCATATATTTT	CSVEAENGYSGNTIYF	.	TRBV29-1	TRBJ1-3	.
TGCAGTGCCTCCAACTCCGGCCCAGGCGAGCAGTACTTC	CSASNSGPGEQYF	.	TRBV20-1	TRBJ2-7	.
TGCAGTGCTAGCGTACTACGCAGCGCAGATACGCAGTATTTT	CSASVLRSADTQYF	many	TRBV20-1	TRBJ2-3	.
TGTGCCAGCAGCTTATATCGGGGAGGGGGAAAAGAGACCCAGTACTTC	CASSLYRGGGKETQYF	.	TRBV7-6	TRBJ2-5	.
TGTGCCAGCAGTTTATACAGGGGAAGCACAGATACGCAGTATTTT	CASSLYRGSTDTQYF	.	TRBV27	TRBJ2-3	TRBD1
TGTGCCAGCAGCGTAGCCGCGGGGCTGGAGAGGGGTTACACCTTC	CASSVAAGLERGYTF	.	TRBV9	TRBJ1-2	.